A selection of T cell receptor beta chains follows, all from one sample in a study of shared clonotypes between healthy human individuals. This table comes from immunoSEQ multiplex PCR, and its TCRdb copy is limited to in-frame clones, with some not included. The sample consists of about 490,000 clones, 79% of them appearing once. The sample consisted of PBMCs. These TCRs come from a woman in her thirties or forties in good health. Some clones in this sample may be carry-over from other donors' samples. The CDR3 runs from the conserved cysteine through the conserved F or W. D genes are given only for firm matches. The size field is filled for only some rows; it gives once, few, many or a size class.

TRBD2,-,TRBJ2-7,TRBV28,TGTGCCAGCAGTTTCGCGACTAGCGGGGCAGCCTACGAGCAGTACTTC,CASSFATSGAAYEQYF
-,-,TRBJ2-5,TRBV5-1,TGCGCCAGCAGCTTTCCTAGCCCTGAGGGGACCCAGTACTTC,CASSFPSPEGTQYF
-,few,TRBJ2-1,TRBV7-3,TGTGCCAGCAGCTTCGCCGGAAACAATGAGCAGTTCTTC,CASSFAGNNEQFF
-,-,TRBJ1-1,TRBV7-8,TGTGCCAGCAGCCCGCACACTGAAGCTTTCTTT,CASSPHTEAFF
TRBD2,-,TRBJ2-3,TRBV5-6,TGTGCCAGCAGCCGCTGGGGCAGCGGGATCGGCGATACGCAGTATTTT,CASSRWGSGIGDTQYF
TRBD1,few,TRBJ1-1,TRBV4-2,TGTGCCAGCAGCCAAGATTGGACAGGCCCACCGGGTAACACTGAAGCTTTCTTT,CASSQDWTGPPGNTEAFF
-,once,TRBJ2-7,TRBV27,TGTGCCAGCAGTTTGCGACGGTTAGGCTCCTACGAGCAGTACTTC,CASSLRRLGSYEQYF
-,-,TRBJ1-1,TRBV19,TGTGCCAGTAGTATTCAGTTGGGATACGAAGCTTTCTTT,CASSIQLGYEAFF
-,few,TRBJ1-2,TRBV29-1,TGCAGCGTTGAAGGTGGTGGGAACTATGGCTACACCTTC,CSVEGGGNYGYTF
-,-,TRBJ2-1,TRBV10-2,TGCGCCAGCGGAGGGCTGGGGTCATTCCGTGAGCAGTTCTTC,CASGGLGSFREQFF
TRBD1,-,TRBJ2-7,TRBV6-1,TGTGCCAGCAGTGAGATGCGAGACAGGGATTACGAGCAGTACTTC,CASSEMRDRDYEQYF
-,once,TRBJ1-1,TRBV6-5,TGTGCCAGCAGTTACTCGATTACAGGGTACGACACTGAAGCTTTCTTT,CASSYSITGYDTEAFF
-,-,TRBJ2-1,TRBV9,TGTGCCAGCAGCCATGGGCGGGGTGACAATGAGCAGTTCTTC,CASSHGRGDNEQFF
-,-,TRBJ2-6,TRBV11-3,TGTGCCAGCAGCTTAGTCCCGGGAGCGGTAAGCTCTGGGGCCAACGTCCTGACTTTC,CASSLVPGAVSSGANVLTF
TRBD2,-,TRBJ2-5,TRBV19,TGTGCCAGTAGTATCCTCCAAGGCGGGGGAGAGACCCAGTACTTC,CASSILQGGGETQYF
-,-,TRBJ2-1,TRBV7-3,TGTGCCAGCAGCCCGGCAGTTGGAGGCCATGAGCAGTTCTTC,CASSPAVGGHEQFF
-,-,TRBJ1-4,TRBV6-5,TGTGCCAGCAGAAAGGACAGAACTAATGAAAAACTGTTTTTT,CASRKDRTNEKLFF
-,-,TRBJ2-7,TRBV18,TGTGCCAGCTCACCTTCCGGGGACGAGCAGTACTTC,CASSPSGDEQYF
TRBD1,-,TRBJ2-5,TRBV30,TGTGCCTGGAGTCTCAGCCCGGGACAGGGTTTCGAGACCCAGTACTTC,CAWSLSPGQGFETQYF
TRBD2,-,TRBJ2-3,TRBV5-1,TGCGCCAGCAGCTTGGTTACCGGGAGCGGGGCCACAGATACGCAGTATTTT,CASSLVTGSGATDTQYF
TRBD1,-,TRBJ1-1,TRBV28,TGTGCCAGCTTCGCCTCAGGGGGGGGGTATGAAGCTTTCTTT,CASFASGGGYEAFF
-,-,TRBJ1-2,TRBV30,TGTGCCTGGAGCGAGGCGACAGCCTATGGCTACACCTTC,CAWSEATAYGYTF